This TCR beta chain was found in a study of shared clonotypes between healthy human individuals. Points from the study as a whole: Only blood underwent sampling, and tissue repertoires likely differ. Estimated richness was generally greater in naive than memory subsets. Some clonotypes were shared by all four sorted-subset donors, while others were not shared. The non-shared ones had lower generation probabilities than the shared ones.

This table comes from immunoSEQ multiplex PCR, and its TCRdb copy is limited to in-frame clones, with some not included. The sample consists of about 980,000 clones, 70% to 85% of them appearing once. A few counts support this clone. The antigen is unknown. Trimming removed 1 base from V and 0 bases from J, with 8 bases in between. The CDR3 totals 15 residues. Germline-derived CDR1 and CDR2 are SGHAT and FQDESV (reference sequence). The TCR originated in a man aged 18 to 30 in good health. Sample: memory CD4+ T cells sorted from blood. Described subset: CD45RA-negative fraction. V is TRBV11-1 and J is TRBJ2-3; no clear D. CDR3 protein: CASSLDPSSTDTQYF. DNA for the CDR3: TGTGCCAGCAGCTTAGATCCTTCTAGCACAGATACGCAGTATTTT.